This passage covers 14 T cell receptor beta chains from one sample sequenced in a study of technical replicates of blood from several donors. Sequencing used immunoSEQ multiplex PCR; TCRdb keeps in-frame clones, though not all of them. The sample includes 66,000 or so clones, about 96% of them seen just once. The sample taken for sequencing was T cells isolated from PBMCs. These receptors all come from a human donor in good health.

The rearrangement links TRBV9 to TRBJ2-2; tentative D call: TRBD2 (6 bases). V was trimmed by 4 bases and J by 4 bases, leaving 14 bases between them. This CDR3 has 15 residues. CDR1 SGDLS and CDR2 YYNGEE come from the germline V gene. This CDR3 reads CASSHSSEGTGELFF. CDR3 coding DNA: TGTGCCAGCAGCCACTCATCGGAGGGCACCGGGGAGCTGTTTTTT.

The chain links TRBV28 to TRBJ2-7, with 12 bases identical to TRBD1. This CDR3 comprises 17 residues. Looked up from germline, CDR1 is MDHEN and CDR2 is SYDVKM. Germline trimming cut 5 bases from V and 1 base from J; bases unmatched to any gene: 9. The CDR3 nucleotides are TGTGCCAGCAGTCCCGGGACAGGGGGCGCTTGGTCCTACGAGCAGTACTTC. It specifies CASSPGTGGAWSYEQYF.

The chain joins TRBV6-5 to TRBJ2-3; 11 bases fit TRBD2. V lost 6 bases, J lost 6 bases, and 5 bases stayed unmatched. The CDR3 is 14 residues long. The germline V gene has CDR1 MNHEY and CDR2 SVGAGI. DNA of the CDR3: TGTGCCAGCAGACTAGCGGGGGCTGGGGATACGCAGTATTTT. This codes for CASRLAGAGDTQYF.

The chain employs TRBV5-1 and TRBJ2-3; the D gene is possibly TRBD2 (5 bases). The CDR3 sequence is 20 residues long. CDR1 and CDR2 from the germline V gene are SGHRS and YFSETQ. V gave up 5 bases and J gave up 1 base, with 29 bases separating them. CDR3 amino acids: CASRLLPFVVTRLGTDTQYF. The CDR3 DNA reads TGCGCCAGCAGGCTTCTCCCCTTCGTGGTAACTAGATTAGGCACAGATACGCAGTATTTT.

This sequence joins TRBV5-1 and TRBJ1-1, with unresolved D. Germline V gene lookup returns CDR1 SGHRS and CDR2 YFSETQ. The V gene lost 0 bases and the J gene lost 4 bases, with 16 bases spanning the gap. The CDR3 runs to 16 residues. The CDR3 DNA follows: TGCGCCAGCAGCTTGGGTGGAGTTTCCGTTGGCACTGAAGCTTTCTTT. Translating gives CASSLGGVSVGTEAFF.

The CDR3: CAVGRGLNNEQFF. CDR3 bases: TGTGCCGTTGGACGGGGACTCAACAATGAGCAGTTCTTC. The rearrangement joins TRBV7-3 to TRBJ2-1, with D possibly TRBD2 on 6 matching bases. Trimming took off 11 bases at V and 5 bases at J, with 16 bases between the two ends. Germline V gene data show CDR1 as SGHTA and CDR2 as FQGTGA. CDR3 length: 13 residues.

The chain joins TRBV30 to TRBJ1-3; the match to TRBD1 covers 7 bases. The CDR3 is 12 amino acids. Unmatched junction bases numbered 6, after V lost 4 bases and J lost 9 bases. Germline V gene lookup returns CDR1 GTSNPN and CDR2 SVGIG (reference sequence). The CDR3 coding sequence is TGTGCCTGGAACCCGGGACAGTCCACCATATATTTT. It is translated as CAWNPGQSTIYF.

The V and J genes are TRBV4-2 and TRBJ1-5; D is undetermined. The length of the CDR3 is 16 residues. V lost 1 base, J lost 0 bases, and 10 bases lay in between. Germline CDR1 and CDR2: LGHNA and YNFKEQ. CDR3: CASSQAGRNSNQPQHF. DNA for the CDR3: TGTGCCAGCAGCCAAGCTGGGAGGAATAGCAATCAGCCCCAGCATTTT.

V is TRBV5-1 and J is TRBJ2-7, with 7 bases aligning to TRBD1. The ends lost 5 bases at V and 3 bases at J; junction bases unmatched: 5. The germline V gene encodes CDR1 SGHRS and CDR2 YFSETQ. This CDR3 region has 13 residues. The CDR3 protein is CASRGTVDYEQYF. DNA for the CDR3: TGCGCCAGCAGAGGGACAGTTGACTACGAGCAGTACTTC.

V usage is TRBV4-1 and J usage is TRBJ1-1; 9 nucleotides align to TRBD1. The CDR3 covers 16 residues. The ends lost 1 base at V and 11 bases at J; junction bases unmatched: 14. The germline CDR1 and CDR2 sequences are MGHRA and YSYEKL. CDR3 in amino acids: CASSQVPTGQGARAFF. CDR3 DNA sequence: TGCGCCAGCAGCCAAGTACCCACGGGACAGGGAGCCCGGGCTTTCTTT.

This chain links TRBV4-1 with TRBJ2-2; TRBD2 matches at 10 bases. V was clipped by 6 bases and J by 7 bases; unmatched bases: 11. Germline lookup yields CDR1 MGHRA and CDR2 YSYEKL. The CDR3 extends over 16 amino acids. The DNA for the CDR3 is TGCGCCAGCAGAGGATTGGCTAGCGGGGGACACGGGGAGCTGTTTTTT. Amino acids: CASRGLASGGHGELFF.

This rearrangement joins TRBV6-6 to TRBJ2-1; TRBD2 aligns across 9 bases. The CDR3 totals 16 residues. CDR1 is MNHNY, CDR2 SVGAGI, per germline (reference sequence). V gave up 3 bases and J gave up 8 bases; unmatched junction bases: 11. CDR3 loop: CASSYPSGGLGDEQFF. The CDR3 coding sequence is TGTGCCAGCAGTTATCCGAGCGGGGGGTTGGGCGATGAGCAGTTCTTC.

The chain is built from TRBV6-5 and TRBJ2-7; D is perhaps TRBD2 (6 bases). V was clipped by 6 bases and J by 2 bases, with 11 bases between them. CDR3 length equals 13 residues. CDR1 and CDR2 from the germline V gene are MNHEY and SVGAGI. The CDR3 sequence: CASSLREPYEQYF. For the CDR3, the DNA is TGTGCCAGCAGCCTACGGGAGCCCTACGAGCAGTACTTC.

This clone was seen only once. The V call is TRBV7-9, the J call TRBJ1-1, with D hard to call. V lost 1 base and J 6 bases, leaving 6 bases between the germline ends. CDR1 is SEHNR, CDR2 FQNEAQ, per germline (reference sequence). This CDR3 has 12 residues. CDR3 protein: CASSLVTAEAFF. The CDR3 DNA reads TGTGCCAGCAGCTTAGTTACAGCTGAAGCTTTCTTT.